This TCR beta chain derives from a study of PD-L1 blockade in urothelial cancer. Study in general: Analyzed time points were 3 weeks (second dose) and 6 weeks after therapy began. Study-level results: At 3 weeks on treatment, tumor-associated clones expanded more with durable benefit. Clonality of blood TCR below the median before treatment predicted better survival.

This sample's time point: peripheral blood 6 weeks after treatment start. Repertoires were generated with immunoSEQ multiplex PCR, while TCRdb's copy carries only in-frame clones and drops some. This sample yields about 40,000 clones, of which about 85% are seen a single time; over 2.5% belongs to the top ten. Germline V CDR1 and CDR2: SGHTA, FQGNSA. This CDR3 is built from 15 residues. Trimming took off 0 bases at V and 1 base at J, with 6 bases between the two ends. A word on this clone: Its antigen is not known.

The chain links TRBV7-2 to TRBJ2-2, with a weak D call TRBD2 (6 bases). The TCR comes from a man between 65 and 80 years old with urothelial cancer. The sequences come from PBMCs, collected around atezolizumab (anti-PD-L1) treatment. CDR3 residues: CASSLASGNTGELFF. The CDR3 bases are TGTGCCAGCAGCTTAGCTAGCGGGAACACCGGGGAGCTGTTTTTT.